A single sample gave rise to the 15 T cell receptor beta chains below, sequenced in a study of control samples from healthy donors and cancer patients. Here immunoSEQ multiplex PCR was the method, and the copy in TCRdb shows in-frame clones only, minus some. The sample shows about 40,000 clones, about 93% of them seen only once. The sequenced sample consisted of blood. These receptor sequences come from a woman in her forties or fifties in good health.

V gene TRBV7-2 combines with J gene TRBJ1-1; D is unresolved. CDR1 and CDR2 (germline): SGHTA, FQGNSA. The ends were cut back, 1 base at V and 2 bases at J, with 5 bases in the middle. The length of the CDR3 is 13 residues. CDR3 nucleotides: TGTGCCAGCAGCTTAGAGCAAAACACTGAAGCTTTCTTT. Amino acids: CASSLEQNTEAFF.

The chain combines TRBV29-1 with TRBJ1-2, with D possibly being TRBD1 (6 bases). V lost 8 bases, J lost 7 bases, and 32 bases lay in between. The germline V gene encodes CDR1 SQVTM and CDR2 ANQGSEA. The CDR3 consists of 17 residues. The DNA of the CDR3 is TGCAGCTCACTGGGGGCTGGAGGAGCGAGTGGGGAATTTGGCTACACCTTC. Amino acids: CSSLGAGGASGEFGYTF.

This clone has a single count. This chain connects TRBV6-6 to TRBJ2-7, with 7 bases that match TRBD2. V lost 6 bases, J lost 4 bases, and 6 bases stayed unmatched. This CDR3 region has 13 residues. Germline CDR1 and CDR2: MNHNY and SVGAGI (reference sequence). The CDR3 region is CASSLTSMYEQYF. The DNA of the CDR3 is TGTGCCAGCAGCTTGACTAGCATGTACGAGCAGTACTTC.

Here the CDR3 reads CASSRGRNTEAFF. The CDR3 DNA reads TGTGCCAGCAGCCGAGGGAGGAACACTGAAGCTTTCTTT. The J gene is TRBJ1-1, the V gene TRBV7-8; no firm D call. The germline V gene encodes CDR1 SGHVS and CDR2 FQNEAQ. This CDR3 spans 13 amino acids. Trimming removed 5 bases at V and 1 base at J, with 8 bases between. The whole variable domain, filled in from reference TRBV7-8 and TRBJ1-1, reads GAGVSQSPRYKVAKRGQDVALRCDPISGHVSLFWYQQALGQGPEFLTYFQNEAQLDKSGLPSDRFFAERPEGSVSTLKIQRTQQEDSAVYLCASSRGRNTEAFFGQGTRLTVV.

The chain has TRBV6-2 or TRBV6-3 and TRBJ1-2, with a possible D match to TRBD1 (6 bases). V was shortened by 0 bases and J by 5 bases, with 13 bases between the two germline ends. The CDR3 runs to 15 residues. Germline CDR1 reads MNHEY; CDR2 reads SVGEGT. The DNA of the CDR3 is TGTGCCAGCAGTTACTCGACAGGATCAGCTTATGGCTACACCTTC. Its protein is CASSYSTGSAYGYTF.

The chain links TRBV6-5 to TRBJ2-1; 10 bases are shared with TRBD1. CDR1 and CDR2 (germline): MNHEY, SVGAGI. The V segment lost 8 bases and the J segment 7 bases; nucleotides outside the gene matches: 8. The CDR3 length is 14 residues. This chain's CDR3 is CASRIRTGGNEQFF. The CDR3 DNA is TGTGCCAGCCGCATTCGGACAGGGGGAAATGAGCAGTTCTTC.

The J gene is TRBJ1-2, the V gene TRBV6-5; D perhaps matches TRBD1 (6 bases). The CDR3 sequence is 14 residues long. The ends were cut back, 6 bases at V and 4 bases at J, with 15 bases in the middle. The V gene's germline CDR1 is MNHEY and CDR2 SVGAGI. CDR3 loop: CASRPHTGAYGYTF. DNA for the CDR3: TGTGCCAGCAGACCTCACACGGGGGCCTATGGCTACACCTTC.

This CDR3 is CASSVGQINQPQHF. CDR3 bases: TGCGCCAGCAGTGTTGGACAGATCAATCAGCCCCAGCATTTT. The J gene is TRBJ1-5, the V gene TRBV10-1, with a weak D call TRBD1 (6 bases). The CDR3 is 14 residues long. The V gene's germline CDR1 is WNHNN and CDR2 SYGVQD (reference sequence). With 4 bases removed from V and 3 bases from J, the gap between germline ends came to 10 bases.

V usage is TRBV10-3 and J usage is TRBJ2-1; 7 nucleotides line up with TRBD2. J gave up 8 bases and V 8 bases, and 6 bases lay outside the gene matches. Germline V gene sequence: CDR1 ENHRY, CDR2 SYGVKD. This CDR3 spans 12 amino acids. The CDR3 is CAIWGGLDEQFF. DNA for the CDR3: TGTGCCATCTGGGGGGGTTTGGATGAGCAGTTCTTC.

This chain links TRBV6-5 with TRBJ1-2; TRBD1 might be the D (5 bases). Germline V gene sequence: CDR1 MNHEY, CDR2 SVGAGI. V was shortened by 4 bases and J by 4 bases, with 13 bases between the two germline ends. The CDR3 is 14 amino acids. CDR3 coding DNA: TGTGCCAGCAGTTTCCGGGACGGGGCCTATGGCTACACCTTC. Its protein product is CASSFRDGAYGYTF.

The chain employs TRBV18 and TRBJ2-1; 9 positions agree with TRBD2. J gave up 5 bases and V 6 bases, and 8 bases lay outside the gene matches. The germline V gene encodes CDR1 KGHSH and CDR2 LQKENI. The CDR3 totals 15 residues. For the CDR3, the DNA is TGTGCCAGCTCGCTCCCGCTAGCGGGGAACAATGAGCAGTTCTTC. It codes for CASSLPLAGNNEQFF.

The chain carries TRBV5-8 and TRBJ1-5; D unresolved. Germline V gives CDR1 SGHTS, CDR2 YDEGEE. The CDR3 length is 14 residues. The V and J ends lost 0 bases and 9 bases respectively, with 13 bases between them. The CDR3 nucleotides read TGTGCCAGCAGCTTGGACCTTCCCGGGTGGCCCCAGCATTTT. This codes for CASSLDLPGWPQHF.

The rearrangement links TRBV6-4 to TRBJ2-3; TRBD1 or TRBD2 may be the D gene (6 bases each). Germline lookup yields CDR1 MRHNA and CDR2 SNTAGT. Trimming took off 0 bases at V and 6 bases at J, with 13 bases between the two ends. This CDR3 contains 15 residues. This CDR3 is CASSDSGGSTDTQYF. The CDR3 coding sequence is TGTGCCAGCAGTGACTCAGGGGGGTCCACGGATACGCAGTATTTT.

The genes are TRBV18 and TRBJ1-1; no clear D gene. CDR1 KGHSH and CDR2 LQKENI come from the germline V gene. This CDR3 contains 16 residues. V lost 3 bases to trimming and J lost 0 bases, with 14 bases between them. CDR3 residues: CASSPFSPGMNTEAFF. The CDR3, as DNA: TGTGCCAGCTCACCTTTTTCTCCAGGCATGAACACTGAAGCTTTCTTT.

The rearrangement uses TRBV7-3 and TRBJ1-3; D remains unclear. Germline values: CDR1 SGHTA, CDR2 FQGTGA. V dropped 5 bases and J dropped 4 bases, with 12 bases sitting between them. CDR3 length: 14 amino acids. The CDR3 reads CASSLGPSGNTIYF. The CDR3 region has the DNA TGTGCCAGCAGCCTCGGACCGTCCGGAAACACCATATATTTT.